The sample holds many counts of the clone carrying this TCR beta chain. Its antigen is currently unknown. With 3 bases removed from V and 0 bases from J, the gap between germline ends came to 8 bases. CDR1 is DFQATT, CDR2 SNEGSKA, per germline (reference sequence). This CDR3 comprises 13 residues. This sample is part of a study of regulatory T cells in long-lasting Graves disease. Study results and limitations: New patients shared fewer public clonotypes (about 1,000) than persistent patients did (around 3,000).

Arm-PCR of CDR3 regions with iRepertoire HTBI primers generated TCR beta libraries. Each CDR3 protein gets one entry after TCRdb re-called the multiplex PCR reads with MiXCR. The top ten hold roughly 10% of the sample, which has roughly 500,000 distinct CDR3 sequences, approximately 13% seen once. Time point reported: newly diagnosed GD, antithyroid drugs for less than 3 months. PBMC-extracted RNA yielded the TCR library. Separately, the same data were catalogued under a study of T cells in Graves' hyperthyroidism and ophthalmopathy. From that second work: For Graves' hyperthyroidism to be stable, ophthalmopathy could not progress within 18 months. Researchers barred patients who had uncontrolled infection, other autoimmune disease, pregnancy or lactation.

The sequence was obtained from a man aged 30 to 39 with Graves disease. V is TRBV20-1 and J is TRBJ2-5; D ambiguous. The sequencing here drew on peripheral blood mononuclear cells (PBMCs), taken at new diagnosis, from a patient treated with antithyroid drugs. CDR3 in amino acids: CSASGPYQETQYF. The CDR3 nucleotides read TGCAGTGCTAGTGGTCCGTACCAAGAGACCCAGTACTTC.